Following are 23 T cell receptor beta chains from one sample sequenced in a study of T-cell memory formation after mild COVID-19. TCRdb ran MiXCR on the 5' RACE reads and lists one entry per CDR3 protein. Of roughly 180,000 distinct CDR3 sequences in the sample, less than 20% were seen once. Input material: PBMCs or a T cell subset sorted from them (not recorded which). Receptor source: a man between 18 and 29 years old who had mild COVID-19 (a few samples of this study predate the infection). Cell type and time point are not known.

Only a few counts were recorded for this clonotype. The V call is TRBV7-2, the J call TRBJ1-5; unclear D gene. V was pared by 5 bases and J by 0 bases, with 17 bases between. CDR1 and CDR2 (germline): SGHTA, FQGNSA. CDR3 length equals 17 residues. CDR3 sequence (DNA): TGTGCCAGCAGCCGTGTGGGCAGCCCTTATAGCAATCAGCCCCAGCATTTT. It encodes CASSRVGSPYSNQPQHF.

This clonotype was counted many times. The chain links TRBV7-3 to TRBJ2-3, with 10 nucleotides matching TRBD2. The germline V gene encodes CDR1 SGHTA and CDR2 FQGTGA. The J segment lost 2 bases and the V segment lost 5 bases, leaving 7 bases of the junction unmatched. The CDR3 spans 16 residues. The CDR3, as DNA: TGTGCCAGCAGCCCCGGACTAGCGGCGGTCACAGATACGCAGTATTTT. Translating gives CASSPGLAAVTDTQYF. Filled out from reference TRBV7-3 and TRBJ2-3, the complete variable domain reads GAGVSQTPSNKVTEKGKYVELRCDPISGHTALYWYRQSLGQGPEFLIYFQGTGAADDSGLPNDRFFAVRPEGSVSTLKIQRTERGDSAVYLCASSPGLAAVTDTQYFGPGTRLTVL.

This clonotype has more than one count but fewer than ten. The V gene is TRBV5-1, the J gene TRBJ2-3, with 7 bases aligning to TRBD1. This CDR3 is 16 amino acids long. V lost 4 bases and J lost 2; bases outside the gene matches: 10. The germline gives CDR1 SGHRS, CDR2 YFSETQ. The CDR3 DNA sequence: TGCGCCAGCAGCCCGAGGGTCCAGGGGGACACAGATACGCAGTATTTT. Translating it yields CASSPRVQGDTDTQYF.

The chain combines TRBV21-1 with TRBJ2-7; no check of the table's D call, TRBD1, against the DNA was made. TRBV21-1 has pseudogene status. This CDR3 has 14 residues. The CDR3 loop reads CASSKRDSCYEQYV. The CDR3 region has the DNA TGTGCCAGCAGCAAAAGAGACAGTTGCTACGAGCAGTACGTC.

A few counts support this clonotype. The chain has TRBV5-1 and TRBJ2-3; D unresolved. Germline V gene data show CDR1 as SGHRS and CDR2 as YFSETQ. Trimming cost V 0 bases and J 6 bases, with 8 bases left between them. CDR3 size: 13 residues. The CDR3 sequence: CASSLAAQDTQYF. The CDR3 nucleotides read TGCGCCAGCAGCTTGGCCGCGCAGGATACGCAGTATTTT. The full variable domain, in which reference TRBV5-1 and TRBJ2-3 provide the parts outside the CDR3, is KAGVTQTPRYLIKTRGQQVTLSCSPISGHRSVSWYQQTPGQGLQFLFEYFSETQRNKGNFPGRFSGRQFSNSRSEMNVSTLELGDSALYLCASSLAAQDTQYFGPGTRLTVL.

The chain couples TRBV29-1 to TRBJ2-5; TRBD1 agrees at 10 bases. Trimming at V came to 6 bases and at J to 0 bases, leaving 4 bases not matched to a gene. The CDR3 totals 14 residues. Germline CDR1 SQVTM, CDR2 ANQGSEA. CDR3: CSVVGQGNQETQYF. CDR3 sequence (DNA): TGCAGCGTAGTGGGACAGGGGAACCAAGAGACCCAGTACTTC.

This clonotype was counted between two and nine times. The chain is built from TRBV5-1 and TRBJ1-2, with D perhaps matching TRBD1 (5 bases). This CDR3 has 15 amino acids. The germline gives CDR1 SGHRS, CDR2 YFSETQ. Trimming removed 2 bases from V and 0 bases from J, with 11 bases in between. The CDR3 protein is CASSFTGEANYGYTF. In DNA form, the CDR3 reads TGCGCCAGCAGCTTTACAGGCGAGGCTAACTATGGCTACACCTTC. Complete variable domain (other parts from reference TRBV5-1 and TRBJ1-2): KAGVTQTPRYLIKTRGQQVTLSCSPISGHRSVSWYQQTPGQGLQFLFEYFSETQRNKGNFPGRFSGRQFSNSRSEMNVSTLELGDSALYLCASSFTGEANYGYTFGSGTRLTVV.

V usage is TRBV29-1 and J usage is TRBJ2-7; weak D call: TRBD2 (6 bases). The V gene's germline CDR1 is SQVTM and CDR2 ANQGSEA. The CDR3 is 12 amino acids. Between the trimmed V and J ends, which lost 7 bases and 5 bases, there was a span of 15 bases. The CDR3 here is CSATRDRDEQYF. CDR3 bases: TGCAGCGCTACGCGGGATCGGGACGAGCAGTACTTC.

J is TRBJ1-1 and V is TRBV5-1, with D possibly being TRBD1 (5 bases). V gave up 4 bases and J gave up 4 bases, with 17 bases separating them. Germline CDR1 and CDR2: SGHRS and YFSETQ. The CDR3 sequence is 15 residues long. CDR3 loop: CASSPGGVSGTEAFF. As DNA, the CDR3 is TGCGCCAGCAGCCCGGGGGGGGTGTCGGGCACTGAAGCTTTCTTT.

V and J are TRBV20-1 and TRBJ1-1, with D maybe TRBD1 (5 bases). This CDR3 has 13 amino acids. Trimming cost V 1 base and J 1 base, with 7 bases left between them. The V gene's germline CDR1 is DFQATT and CDR2 SNEGSKA (reference sequence). CDR3 DNA: TGCAGTGCTAGAGGGACATGGAACACTGAAGCTTTCTTT. It is translated as CSARGTWNTEAFF.

This rearrangement joins TRBV6-6 to TRBJ1-4; the D is unclear. Trimming removed 11 bases from V and 7 bases from J, with 8 bases in between. The CDR3 length is 10 residues. Germline CDR1 and CDR2: MNHNY and SVGAGI (reference sequence). The CDR3 DNA reads TGTGCCGCTATGGGTGAAAAACTGTTTTTT. Its protein is CAAMGEKLFF.

This clonotype was observed a few times. The V and J genes are TRBV5-1 and TRBJ2-5; 7 bases align to TRBD1. CDR3 length: 14 residues. V lost 5 bases, J lost 3 bases, and 7 bases stayed unmatched. Per the germline V gene, CDR1 is SGHRS and CDR2 is YFSETQ. The CDR3 sequence is CASRTHTGEETQYF. CDR3 in DNA: TGCGCCAGCAGAACACACACAGGGGAAGAGACCCAGTACTTC.

The rearrangement joins TRBV7-8 to TRBJ1-5; perhaps TRBD1 as D (5 bases). In germline, CDR1 is SGHVS, CDR2 FQNEAQ. V was trimmed by 3 bases and J by 5 bases, leaving 17 bases between them. The CDR3 has 16 amino acids. This CDR3 reads CASSLTARSGHQPQHF. The CDR3 region has the DNA TGTGCCAGCAGCTTGACAGCCCGGTCGGGGCATCAGCCCCAGCATTTT.

This clonotype was detected a few times. V is TRBV20-1 and J is TRBJ1-1; TRBD1 is a possible D gene (5 bases). Germline-derived CDR1 and CDR2 are DFQATT and SNEGSKA (reference sequence). This CDR3 has 14 residues. The ends were cut back, 3 bases at V and 0 bases at J, with 11 bases in the middle. CDR3 sequence (DNA): TGCAGTGCTAGCGTGCCAGGGCTGAACACTGAAGCTTTCTTT. Amino acid sequence: CSASVPGLNTEAFF.

The rearrangement uses TRBV7-2 and TRBJ2-5; D remains ambiguous. The CDR3 spans 14 residues. Germline CDR1 reads SGHTA; CDR2 reads FQGNSA. Trimming removed 5 bases at V and 5 bases at J, with 15 bases between. The CDR3 region is CASSRDHTAETQYF. DNA of the CDR3: TGTGCCAGCAGCCGCGACCACACTGCGGAGACCCAGTACTTC.

The CDR3 DNA sequence: TGCGCCAGCAGCCAAGCAGGACGGGGACAGAACACTGAAGCTTTCTTT. Protein product: CASSQAGRGQNTEAFF. V and J are TRBV4-1 and TRBJ1-1; a weak D match, TRBD1 (6 bases). Trimming removed 1 base at V and 1 base at J, with 13 bases between. Per germline, CDR1 MGHRA and CDR2 YSYEKL. The CDR3 contains 16 residues.

This sequence joins TRBV5-5 and TRBJ1-2; TRBD1 agrees at 8 bases. This CDR3 has 13 residues. Germline V gene lookup returns CDR1 SGHKS and CDR2 YYEKEE (reference sequence). CDR3 sequence: CASDRVGNYGYTF. CDR3 nucleotides: TGTGCTTCGGACAGGGTCGGAAACTATGGCTACACCTTC. The variable domain in full, completed from reference TRBV5-5 and TRBJ1-2, reads DAGVTQSPTHLIKTRGQQVTLRCSPISGHKSVSWYQQVLGQGPQFIFQYYEKEERGRGNFPDRFSARQFPNYSSELNVNALLLGDSALYLCASDRVGNYGYTFGSGTRLTVV.

This clonotype was picked up many times. The chain employs TRBV5-1 and TRBJ2-5; D ambiguous. Germline values: CDR1 SGHRS, CDR2 YFSETQ. The V gene lost 4 bases and the J gene lost 0 bases, with 13 bases spanning the gap. The CDR3 is made up of 15 amino acids. CDR3 nucleotides: TGCGCCAGCAGCCCTAAGGCCTTACACCAAGAGACCCAGTACTTC. Protein: CASSPKALHQETQYF.

The chain carries TRBV29-1 and TRBJ2-3; D remains ambiguous. V gave up 1 base and J gave up 0 bases, with 17 bases separating them. The CDR3 totals 17 residues. The germline CDR1 and CDR2 sequences are SQVTM and ANQGSEA. CDR3 coding DNA: TGCAGCGTTGAAGGATTTCGGGCCCGACTCAGCACAGATACGCAGTATTTT. Its protein is CSVEGFRARLSTDTQYF.

This chain links TRBV6-5 with TRBJ1-6; tentative D call: TRBD1 (6 bases). CDR1 and CDR2 (germline): MNHEY, SVGAGI. This CDR3 has 15 residues. The V gene lost 0 bases and the J gene lost 10 bases, with 13 bases spanning the gap. CDR3 amino acids: CASSYSSQGRSPLHF. DNA of the CDR3: TGTGCCAGCAGTTACTCGAGTCAGGGGAGGTCACCCCTCCACTTT.

The V and J genes are TRBV7-2 and TRBJ1-1, with unresolved D. Germline CDR1 SGHTA, CDR2 FQGNSA. The germline V and J ends were trimmed by 1 base and 2 bases, with 2 bases remaining between them. The CDR3 totals 12 residues. The CDR3 protein is CASSLDNTEAFF. CDR3 DNA: TGTGCCAGCAGCTTAGACAACACTGAAGCTTTCTTT.

The rearrangement links TRBV7-3 to TRBJ2-5; D possibly corresponds to TRBD2 (6 bases). The CDR3 totals 13 residues. Germline V gene sequence: CDR1 SGHTA, CDR2 FQGTGA. The V and J ends lost 8 bases and 2 bases respectively, with 12 bases between them. CDR3 protein: CASSRRGQETQYF. Here the CDR3 DNA reads TGTGCCAGCTCTAGACGGGGGCAAGAGACCCAGTACTTC. The complete variable domain, with remaining parts taken from reference TRBV7-3 and TRBJ2-5, reads GAGVSQTPSNKVTEKGKYVELRCDPISGHTALYWYRQSLGQGPEFLIYFQGTGAADDSGLPNDRFFAVRPEGSVSTLKIQRTERGDSAVYLCASSRRGQETQYFGPGTRLLVL.

This clonotype has just a few counts. The gene calls are TRBV5-1 and TRBJ2-2, with D possibly being TRBD1 or TRBD2 (6 bases each). Trimming removed 4 bases from V and 3 bases from J, with 10 bases in between. Germline loops: CDR1 SGHRS, CDR2 YFSETQ. There are 14 residues in the CDR3. DNA of the CDR3: TGCGCCAGCAGCACGAGGGGGGACACCGGGGAGCTGTTTTTT. Protein sequence: CASSTRGDTGELFF.